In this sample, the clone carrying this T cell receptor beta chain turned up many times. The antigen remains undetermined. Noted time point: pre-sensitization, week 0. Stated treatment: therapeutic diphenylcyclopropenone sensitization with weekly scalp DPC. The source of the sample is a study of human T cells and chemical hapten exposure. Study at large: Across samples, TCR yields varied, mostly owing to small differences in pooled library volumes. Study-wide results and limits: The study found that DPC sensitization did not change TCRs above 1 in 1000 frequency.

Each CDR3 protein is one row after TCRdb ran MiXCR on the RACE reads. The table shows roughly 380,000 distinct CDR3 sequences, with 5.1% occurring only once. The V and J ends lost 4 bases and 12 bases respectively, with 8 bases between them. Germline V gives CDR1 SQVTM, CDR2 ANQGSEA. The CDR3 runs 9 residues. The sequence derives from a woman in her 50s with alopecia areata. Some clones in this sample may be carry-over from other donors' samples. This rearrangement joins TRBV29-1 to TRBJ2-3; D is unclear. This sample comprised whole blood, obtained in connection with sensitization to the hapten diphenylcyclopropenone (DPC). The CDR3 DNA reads TGCAGCGTTGCCCCCAATCAGTATTTT. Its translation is CSVAPNQYF.